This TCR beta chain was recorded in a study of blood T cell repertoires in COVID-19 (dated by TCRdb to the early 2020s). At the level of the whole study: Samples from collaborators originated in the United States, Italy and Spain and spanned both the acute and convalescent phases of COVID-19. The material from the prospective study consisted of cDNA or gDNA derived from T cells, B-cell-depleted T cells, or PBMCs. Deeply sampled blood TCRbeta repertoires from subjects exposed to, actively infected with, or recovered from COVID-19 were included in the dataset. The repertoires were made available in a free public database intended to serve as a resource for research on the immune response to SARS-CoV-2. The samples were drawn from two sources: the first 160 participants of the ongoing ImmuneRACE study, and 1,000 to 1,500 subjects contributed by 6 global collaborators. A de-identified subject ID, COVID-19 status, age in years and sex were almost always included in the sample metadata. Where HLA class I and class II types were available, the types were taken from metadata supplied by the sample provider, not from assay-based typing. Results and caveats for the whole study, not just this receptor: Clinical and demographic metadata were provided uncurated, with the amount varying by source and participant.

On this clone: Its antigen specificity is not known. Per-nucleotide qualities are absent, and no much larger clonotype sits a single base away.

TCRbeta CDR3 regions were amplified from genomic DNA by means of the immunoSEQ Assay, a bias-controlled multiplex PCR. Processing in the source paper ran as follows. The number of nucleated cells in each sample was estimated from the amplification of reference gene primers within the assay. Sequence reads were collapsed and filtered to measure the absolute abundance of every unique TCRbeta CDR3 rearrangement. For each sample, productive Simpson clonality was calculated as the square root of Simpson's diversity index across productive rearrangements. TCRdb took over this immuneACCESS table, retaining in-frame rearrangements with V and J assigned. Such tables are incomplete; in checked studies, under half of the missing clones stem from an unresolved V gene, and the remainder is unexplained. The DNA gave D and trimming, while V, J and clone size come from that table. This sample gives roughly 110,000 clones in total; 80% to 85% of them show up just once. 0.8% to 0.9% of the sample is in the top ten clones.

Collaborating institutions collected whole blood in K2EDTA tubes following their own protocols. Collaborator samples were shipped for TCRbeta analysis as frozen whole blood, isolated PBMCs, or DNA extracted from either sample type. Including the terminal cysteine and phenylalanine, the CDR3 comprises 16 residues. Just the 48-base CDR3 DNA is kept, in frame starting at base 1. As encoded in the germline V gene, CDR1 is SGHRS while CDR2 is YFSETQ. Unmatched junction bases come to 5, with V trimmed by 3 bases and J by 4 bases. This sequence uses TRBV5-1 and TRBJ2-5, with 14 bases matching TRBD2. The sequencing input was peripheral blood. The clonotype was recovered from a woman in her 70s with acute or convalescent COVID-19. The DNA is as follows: TGCGCCAGCAGCTACTCCGGGACTAGCGGGGGAGAGACCCAGTACTTC. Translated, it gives CASSYSGTSGGETQYF.